Listed below are T cell receptor beta chains from one sample, sequenced in a study of OX40 agonist ivuxolimab in advanced cancers. Assay used: immunoSEQ multiplex PCR; TCRdb lists only in-frame clones, some missing. Among about 80,000 clones listed, approximately 85% were seen once. The sequenced sample was CD4+ or CD8+ T cells sorted from blood, obtained in a trial of the OX40 agonist ivuxolimab. These receptors were obtained from an adult with an advanced solid tumor such as melanoma, head and neck, liver or kidney cancer. The CDR3 runs from the conserved cysteine through the conserved F or W. The D gene is left open where the match is weak. Size is stated for part of the rows, as once, few or many counts, or as a class when the clone is expanded.

>NA|TRBJ1-1|NA|TRBV4-1
TGCGCCAGCAGCCAAGTAGCAGGGAGAGGGACTGAAGCTTTCTTT
CASSQVAGRGTEAFF
>NA|TRBJ2-3|TRBD1|TRBV2
TGTGCCAGAGGACAGGGCACAGATACGCAGTATTTT
CARGQGTDTQYF
>few|TRBJ2-5|TRBD1|TRBV7-9
TGTGCCAGCAGCTATAGGACAGGGTACCAGGAGACCCAGTACTTC
CASSYRTGYQETQYF
>NA|TRBJ2-7|TRBD1|TRBV28
TGTGCCAGCAGTTGGGGACAGAACTACGAGCAGTACTTC
CASSWGQNYEQYF
>NA|TRBJ1-6|NA|TRBV4-1
TGCGCCAGCAGCCACCCCTCGGGGGGAAATTCACCCCTCCACTTT
CASSHPSGGNSPLHF
>NA|TRBJ1-5|NA|TRBV7-2
TGTGCCAGCAGCTTGGGGGACGGGATTCAGCCCCAGCATTTT
CASSLGDGIQPQHF
>NA|TRBJ2-5|NA|TRBV11-3
TGTGCCAGCAGCCGGGGACGCGTGCAAGAGACCCAGTACTTC
CASSRGRVQETQYF
>NA|TRBJ2-3|NA|TRBV28
TGTGCCAGCTTCCCCGGGCAGGGATTTTTAGCCGCAGATACGCAGTATTTT
CASFPGQGFLAADTQYF
>few|TRBJ1-3|NA|TRBV9
TGTGCCAGCAGCGTAGGGCTAGCTGGAAACACCATATATTTT
CASSVGLAGNTIYF
>NA|TRBJ1-2|NA|TRBV6-5
TGTGCCAGCAGTTACACGGGGGGGGGTAGTGGCTACACCTTC
CASSYTGGGSGYTF
>NA|TRBJ2-4|TRBD1|TRBV19
TGTGCCAGTGGGACAGGCTTTGCGTCGAACATTCAGTACTTC
CASGTGFASNIQYF
>NA|TRBJ1-1|NA|TRBV6-1
TGTGCCAGCAGTGTTTCGGCCTGGGGGAACACTGAAGCTTTCTTT
CASSVSAWGNTEAFF
>NA|TRBJ1-1|NA|TRBV4-3
TGCGCCAGCAGCCAGGGACACTACAGGATGACTGAAGCTTTCTTT
CASSQGHYRMTEAFF
>once|TRBJ2-7|NA|TRBV5-8
TGTGCCAGCAGCTTACTACGTTCCTACGAGCAGTACTTC
CASSLLRSYEQYF
>NA|TRBJ1-2|TRBD1|TRBV4-2
TGTGCCAGCAGCCAAGAGGGACAGGGAGACTATGGCTACACCTTC
CASSQEGQGDYGYTF
>NA|TRBJ1-1|TRBD1|TRBV6-5
TGTGCCAGCCGCAGGGGGTCGGGCACTGAAGCTTTCTTT
CASRRGSGTEAFF
>NA|TRBJ2-7|TRBD1|TRBV5-1
TGCGCCAGCAGCCCTGGTGGGACAGGGATAGGCCACGAGCAGTACTTC
CASSPGGTGIGHEQYF
>NA|TRBJ2-5|NA|TRBV6-5
TGTGCCAGCAGTTATCTTGGGGGAGAAATGAGGACCCAGTACTTC
CASSYLGGEMRTQYF
>NA|TRBJ1-4|NA|TRBV19
TGTGCCAGTAGTATAGGGGGCAGACTTAATGAAAAACTGTTTTTT
CASSIGGRLNEKLFF
>NA|TRBJ1-4|NA|TRBV7-2
TGTGCCAGCAGCTTACGGTATGGAGGTGAAAAACTGTTTTTT
CASSLRYGGEKLFF
>NA|TRBJ2-7|NA|TRBV7-2
TGTGCCAGCAGCTTAGACGAGACAGGCTACGAGCAGTACTTC
CASSLDETGYEQYF
>once|TRBJ1-1|TRBD1|TRBV29-1
TGCAGCGTCACCTACCACAGGGGGCACACTGAAGCTTTCTTT
CSVTYHRGHTEAFF
>NA|TRBJ2-1|NA|TRBV6-1
TGTGCCAGCTTGGTGGGGCCGAGCTCCTACAATGAGCAGTTCTTC
CASLVGPSSYNEQFF
>once|TRBJ2-1|NA|TRBV14
TGTGCCAGCAGGGGTTGGGGTCGGTTCAGTGAGCAGTTCTTC
CASRGWGRFSEQFF
>NA|TRBJ2-7|NA|TRBV11-2
TGTGCCAGCAGCCAAGGGAGAGGGGAACGTTTAGGGTACGAGCAGTACTTC
CASSQGRGERLGYEQYF
>NA|TRBJ1-2|TRBD1|TRBV6-1
TGTGCCAGCAGTGAAGCGGTTACAGGGGGCGGCTATGGCTACACCTTC
CASSEAVTGGGYGYTF
>NA|TRBJ2-1|TRBD2|TRBV5-8
TGTGCCAACCCCCGACTAGCGGAGAATGAGCAGTTCTTC
CANPRLAENEQFF
>NA|TRBJ1-4|NA|TRBV28
TGTGCCAGCAGTCCTGATGTAGAAAAACTGTTTTTT
CASSPDVEKLFF
>NA|TRBJ1-4|TRBD1|TRBV27
TGTGCCAGCAGTTTATGGGGACAGGGGACCTTTAATGAAAAACTGTTTTTT
CASSLWGQGTFNEKLFF
>few|TRBJ1-6|NA|TRBV7-2
TGTGCCAGCAGCTTGGGGGTCCCTTCACCCCTCCACTTT
CASSLGVPSPLHF
>once|TRBJ1-2|NA|TRBV4-3
TGCGCCAGCAGCCGCACGGGGGCCCAAGGCTACACCTTC
CASSRTGAQGYTF
>NA|TRBJ1-1|NA|TRBV29-1
TGCAGCGTTGAGAAACAGGGGAACACTGAAGCTTTCTTT
CSVEKQGNTEAFF